The clone carrying this T cell receptor (beta chain) was picked up a small number of times. Authors' methods: Estimation of nucleated cell counts relied on the amplification of reference gene primers. The assay was immunoSEQ multiplex PCR, and TCRdb's table has in-frame clones only and misses some. V, J and clone size are those of that table, while D and trimming were read from the DNA. The sample holds over 300,000 clones; 85% are singletons and the top ten take approximately 7.5%. The source of the sample is a study of blood T cell repertoires in COVID-19. Study summary: Acute and convalescent COVID-19 specimens originated in the United States, Italy and Spain. From T cells, B-cell-depleted T cells, or PBMCs came the material, which was cDNA or gDNA.

Sample: peripheral blood. The TCR sequence derives from a human donor in a cohort sampled during active COVID-19.

The CDR3 is CASSKDRGYGYTF. The CDR3 DNA follows: TGTGCCAGCAGTAAGGACAGGGGGTATGGCTACACCTTC. The genes are TRBV14 and TRBJ1-2, with 10 bases matching TRBD1. Germline V gene data show CDR1 as SGHDN and CDR2 as FVKESK. CDR3 length equals 13 residues. Unmatched junction bases numbered 3, after V lost 6 bases and J lost 5 bases.